Sequencing of this TCR beta chain was carried out in a study of T cell changes during pregnancy in multiple sclerosis. The length of the CDR3 is 15 residues. Germline V CDR1 and CDR2: SGHAT, FQNNGV. V lost 0 bases and J lost 0, with 6 bases in between. Generated by immunoSEQ multiplex PCR, the TCRdb table keeps only in-frame clones and is missing some. The data contain approximately 83,000 clones, 94% of them singletons. The sequences come from peripheral blood, collected in the third trimester of pregnancy. The source is a female donor with multiple sclerosis, enrolled in a pregnancy study. This chain uses TRBV11-2 with TRBJ2-1, with D possibly TRBD2 on 5 matching bases. This CDR3 is CASSLESGSYNEQFF. CDR3 bases: TGTGCCAGCAGCTTAGAAAGCGGCTCCTACAATGAGCAGTTCTTC.